This section outlines one TCR beta chain sequence together with its context. There is no known antigen for this receptor. Base qualities are not at hand, and no much larger clone is one base apart. The record originates from a study of blood T cell repertoires in COVID-19 (dated by TCRdb to between 2020 and 2021). Regarding the study in general: Collaborator samples came from the United States, Italy and Spain and covered acute and convalescent phases of COVID-19. The material from the prospective study consisted of cDNA or gDNA derived from T cells, B-cell-depleted T cells, or PBMCs. Deeply sampled blood TCRbeta repertoires from subjects exposed to, actively infected with, or recovered from COVID-19 were included in the dataset. The repertoires were released in a freely available public database meant as a resource for research on the immune response to SARS-CoV-2. The samples were drawn from the first 160 participants of the ongoing ImmuneRACE study and from 950 to 1,500 subjects provided by 6 global collaborators. Sample metadata almost always included a de-identified subject ID, COVID-19 status, age in years and sex. Where HLA class I and class II types were available, the types were taken from metadata supplied by the sample provider, not from assay-based typing.

The immunoSEQ Assay, a bias-controlled multiplex PCR, was used to amplify TCRbeta CDR3 regions from genomic DNA. In the original analysis: The number of nucleated cells in each sample was estimated by amplification of reference gene primers within the assay. Sequence reads were collapsed and filtered to measure the absolute abundance of every unique TCRbeta CDR3 rearrangement. For each sample, productive Simpson clonality was calculated as the square root of Simpson's diversity index over productive rearrangements. In its TCRdb copy, this immuneACCESS table keeps in-frame sequences only and misses some clones. Where compared with another copy, unresolved V genes explain less than half of these, and the others have no known cause. V and J calls and clone size come straight from that table; D and trimming were deduced from the DNA. The sample includes 200,000 to 300,000 clones, with about 88% observed a single time. The top ten clonotypes cover approximately 6.8% of the sample.

What the study reported, not specific to this receptor: How much clinical and demographic metadata was included differed by source and by participant, and the metadata was provided uncurated.

Collaborating institutions collected whole blood in K2EDTA tubes following their own protocols. For TCRbeta analysis, collaborators shipped samples as frozen whole blood, isolated PBMCs, or DNA extracted from either of those sample types. The CDR3 spans 15 residues, from the cysteine through the phenylalanine. CDR3 DNA is the only sequence kept; it has 45 bases, read in frame from the first base. The germline V gene supplies CDR1 SGHTA and CDR2 FQGTGA. V loses 5 bases, J loses 1 base, and the germline ends lie 14 bases apart. The sequence came from a woman in her 70s with active or convalescent COVID-19. The sample was peripheral blood. The chain links TRBV7-3 with TRBJ1-1; the D gene remains uncertain. The DNA sequence is TGTGCCAGCAGCCTCGGGGTTATGGGGAACACTGAAGCTTTCTTT. This sequence encodes CASSLGVMGNTEAFF.